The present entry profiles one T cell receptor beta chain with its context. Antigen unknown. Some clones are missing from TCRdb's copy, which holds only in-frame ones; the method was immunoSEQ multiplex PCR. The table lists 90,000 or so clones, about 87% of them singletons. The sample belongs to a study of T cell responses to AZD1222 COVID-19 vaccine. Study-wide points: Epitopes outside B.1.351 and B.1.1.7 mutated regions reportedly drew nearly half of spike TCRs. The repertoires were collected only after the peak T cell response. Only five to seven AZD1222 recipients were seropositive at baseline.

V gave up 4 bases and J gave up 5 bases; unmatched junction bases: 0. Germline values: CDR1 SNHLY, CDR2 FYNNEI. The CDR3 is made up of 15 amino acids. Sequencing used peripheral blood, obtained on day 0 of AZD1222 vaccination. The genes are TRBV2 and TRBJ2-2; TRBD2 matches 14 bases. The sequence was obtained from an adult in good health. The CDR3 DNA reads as TGTGCCAGCAGTGGACTAGCGGGGGGGACCGGGGAGCTGTTTTTT. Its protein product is CASSGLAGGTGELFF.